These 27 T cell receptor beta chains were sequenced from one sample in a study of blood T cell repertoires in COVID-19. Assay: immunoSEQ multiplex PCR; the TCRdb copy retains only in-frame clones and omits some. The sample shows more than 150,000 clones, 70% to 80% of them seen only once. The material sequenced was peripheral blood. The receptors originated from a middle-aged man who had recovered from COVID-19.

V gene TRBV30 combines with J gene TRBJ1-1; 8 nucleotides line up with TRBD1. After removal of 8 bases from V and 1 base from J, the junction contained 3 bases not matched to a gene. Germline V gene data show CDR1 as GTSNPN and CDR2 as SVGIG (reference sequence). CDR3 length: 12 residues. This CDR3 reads CAGRGRNTEAFF. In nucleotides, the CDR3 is TGTGCCGGCAGGGGGCGGAACACTGAAGCTTTCTTT.

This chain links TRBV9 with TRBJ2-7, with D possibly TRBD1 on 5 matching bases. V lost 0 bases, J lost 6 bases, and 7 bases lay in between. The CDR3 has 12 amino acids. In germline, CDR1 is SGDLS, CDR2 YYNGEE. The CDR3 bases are TGTGCCAGCAGCGTAGAGGGGTCCGAGCAGTACTTC. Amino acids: CASSVEGSEQYF. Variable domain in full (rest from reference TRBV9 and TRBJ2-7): DSGVTQTPKHLITATGQRVTLRCSPRSGDLSVYWYQQSLDQGLQFLIQYYNGEERAKGNILERFSAQQFPDLHSELNLSSLELGDSALYFCASSVEGSEQYFGPGTRLTVT.

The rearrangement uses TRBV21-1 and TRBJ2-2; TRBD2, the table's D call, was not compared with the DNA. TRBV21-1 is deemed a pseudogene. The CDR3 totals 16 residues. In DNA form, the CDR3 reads TGTGCCAGCAGCCCTGGTCGGAGCGGGAGGGAAGGGGAGCTGTTTTTT. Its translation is CASSPGRSGREGELFF.

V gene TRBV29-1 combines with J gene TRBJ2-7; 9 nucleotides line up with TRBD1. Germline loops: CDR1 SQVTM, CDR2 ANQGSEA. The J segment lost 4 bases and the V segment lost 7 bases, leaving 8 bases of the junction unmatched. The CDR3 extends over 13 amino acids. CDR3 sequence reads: CSARDRVAYEQYF. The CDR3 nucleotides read TGCAGCGCCCGGGACAGGGTGGCTTACGAGCAGTACTTC.

For the CDR3, the DNA is TGTGCCAGCAGGGGGACTAGCGGGAGCCGGGTTGAGTTAGAGACCCAGTACTTC. This sequence encodes CASRGTSGSRVELETQYF. The chain has TRBV2 and TRBJ2-5, with 14 bases aligning to TRBD2. Per the germline V gene, CDR1 is SNHLY and CDR2 is FYNNEI. The CDR3 covers 18 residues. The J segment lost 4 bases and the V segment lost 6 bases, leaving 13 bases of the junction unmatched.

The CDR3 loop is CASSLYRGRDSNQPQHF. The CDR3 bases are TGTGCCAGCAGTTTATACCGCGGGCGGGACAGCAATCAGCCCCAGCATTTT. The chain joins TRBV27 to TRBJ1-5; TRBD1 is a possible D gene (5 bases). Trimming removed 1 base from V and 1 base from J, with 14 bases in between. This CDR3 has 17 residues. CDR1 and CDR2 (germline): MNHEY, SMNVEV (reference sequence).

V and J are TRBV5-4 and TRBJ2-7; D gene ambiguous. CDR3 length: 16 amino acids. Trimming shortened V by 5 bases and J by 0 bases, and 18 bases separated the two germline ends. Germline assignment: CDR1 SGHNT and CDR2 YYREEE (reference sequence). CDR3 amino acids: CASSPVPSQNSYEQYF. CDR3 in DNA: TGTGCCAGCAGTCCCGTACCCTCACAGAACTCCTACGAGCAGTACTTC.

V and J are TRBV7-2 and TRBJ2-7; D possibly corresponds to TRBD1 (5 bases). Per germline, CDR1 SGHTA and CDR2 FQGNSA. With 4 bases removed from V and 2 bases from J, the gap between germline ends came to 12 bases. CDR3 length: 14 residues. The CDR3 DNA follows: TGTGCCAGCAGCTCTGGCAAGGGGCCCTACGAGCAGTACTTC. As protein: CASSSGKGPYEQYF.

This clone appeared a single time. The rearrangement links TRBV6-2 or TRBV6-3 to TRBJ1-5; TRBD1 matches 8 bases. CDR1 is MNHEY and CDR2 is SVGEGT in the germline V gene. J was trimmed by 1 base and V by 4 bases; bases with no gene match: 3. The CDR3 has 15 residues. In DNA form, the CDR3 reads TGTGCCAGCAGTTCAGGGGGCTGGAGCAATCAGCCCCAGCATTTT. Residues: CASSSGGWSNQPQHF.

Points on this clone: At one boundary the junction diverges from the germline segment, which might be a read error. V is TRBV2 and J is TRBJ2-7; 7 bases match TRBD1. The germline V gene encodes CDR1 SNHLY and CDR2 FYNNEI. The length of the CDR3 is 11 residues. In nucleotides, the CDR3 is TGTGCCAGCCGAAAAGGGGGCGCGGAGCCGTTC. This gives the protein CASRKGGAEPF. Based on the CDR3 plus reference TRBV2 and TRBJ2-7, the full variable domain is EPEVTQTPSHQVTQMGQEVILRCVPISNHLYFYWYRQILGQKVEFLVSFYNNEISEKSEIFDDQFSVERPDGSNFTLKIRSTKLEDSAMYFCASRKGGAEPFGPGTRLTVT.

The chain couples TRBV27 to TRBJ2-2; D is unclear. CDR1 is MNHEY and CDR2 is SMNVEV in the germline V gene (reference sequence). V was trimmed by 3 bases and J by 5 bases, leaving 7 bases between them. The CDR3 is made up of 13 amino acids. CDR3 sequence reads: CASSFIVTGELFF. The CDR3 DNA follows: TGTGCCAGCAGTTTTATCGTGACCGGGGAGCTGTTTTTT.

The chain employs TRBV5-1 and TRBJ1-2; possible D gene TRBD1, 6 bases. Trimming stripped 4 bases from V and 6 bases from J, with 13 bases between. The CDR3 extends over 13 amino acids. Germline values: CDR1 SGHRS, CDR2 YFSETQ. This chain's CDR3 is CASSPNAGDGYTF. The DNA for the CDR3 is TGCGCCAGCAGCCCAAACGCAGGGGATGGCTACACCTTC.

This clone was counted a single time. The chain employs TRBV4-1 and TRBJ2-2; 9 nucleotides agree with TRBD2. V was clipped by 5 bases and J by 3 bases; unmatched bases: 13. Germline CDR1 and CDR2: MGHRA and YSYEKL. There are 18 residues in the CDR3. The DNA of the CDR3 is TGCGCCAGCAGCGACGAAATTAGCGGGAGTATCGACACCGGGGAGCTGTTTTTT. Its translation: CASSDEISGSIDTGELFF.

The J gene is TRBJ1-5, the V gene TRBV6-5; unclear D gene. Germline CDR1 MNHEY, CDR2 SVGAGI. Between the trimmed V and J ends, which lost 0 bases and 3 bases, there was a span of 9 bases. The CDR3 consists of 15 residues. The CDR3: CASSYSRIANQPQHF. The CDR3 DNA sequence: TGTGCCAGCAGTTACTCGCGCATTGCCAATCAGCCCCAGCATTTT.

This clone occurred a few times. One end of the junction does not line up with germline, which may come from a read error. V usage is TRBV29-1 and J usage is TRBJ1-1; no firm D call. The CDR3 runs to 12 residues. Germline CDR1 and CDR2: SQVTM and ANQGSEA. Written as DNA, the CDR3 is TGCAGCGTCGAAGGATATGGGGAGGAAGCTTTCTTT. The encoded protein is CSVEGYGEEAFF.

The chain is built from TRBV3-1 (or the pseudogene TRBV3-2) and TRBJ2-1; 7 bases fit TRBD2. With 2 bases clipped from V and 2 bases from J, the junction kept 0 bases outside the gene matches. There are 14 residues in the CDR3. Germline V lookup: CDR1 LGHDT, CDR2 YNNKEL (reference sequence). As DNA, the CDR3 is TGTGCCAGCAGCCAACGGGAGGCCTACAATGAGCAGTTCTTC. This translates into CASSQREAYNEQFF.

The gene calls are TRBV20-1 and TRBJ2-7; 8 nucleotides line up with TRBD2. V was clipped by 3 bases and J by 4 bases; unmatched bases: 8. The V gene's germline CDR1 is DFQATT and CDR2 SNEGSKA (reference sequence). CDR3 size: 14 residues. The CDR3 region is CSASGLAGRYEQYF. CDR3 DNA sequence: TGCAGTGCTAGTGGGCTAGCGGGCCGATACGAGCAGTACTTC.

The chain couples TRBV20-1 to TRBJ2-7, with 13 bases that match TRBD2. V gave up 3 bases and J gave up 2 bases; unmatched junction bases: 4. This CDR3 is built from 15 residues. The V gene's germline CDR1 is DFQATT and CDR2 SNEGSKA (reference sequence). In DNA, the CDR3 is TGCAGTGCTAGTCCACTAGCGGGAGGGACCTACGAGCAGTACTTC. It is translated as CSASPLAGGTYEQYF.

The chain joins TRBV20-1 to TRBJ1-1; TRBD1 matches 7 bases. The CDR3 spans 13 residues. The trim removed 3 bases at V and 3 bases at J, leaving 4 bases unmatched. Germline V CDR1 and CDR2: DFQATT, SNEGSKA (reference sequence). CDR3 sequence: CSASDTGDTEAFF. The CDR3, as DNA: TGCAGTGCTAGTGATACAGGGGACACTGAAGCTTTCTTT.

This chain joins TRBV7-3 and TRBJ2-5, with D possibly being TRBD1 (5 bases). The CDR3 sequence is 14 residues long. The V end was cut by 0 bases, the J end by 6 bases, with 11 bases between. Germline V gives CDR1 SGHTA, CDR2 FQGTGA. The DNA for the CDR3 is TGTGCCAGCAGCTTAACAAGCCCAGGGAAGACCCAGTACTTC. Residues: CASSLTSPGKTQYF. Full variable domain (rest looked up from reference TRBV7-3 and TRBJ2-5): GAGVSQTPSNKVTEKGKYVELRCDPISGHTALYWYRQSLGQGPEFLIYFQGTGAADDSGLPNDRFFAVRPEGSVSTLKIQRTERGDSAVYLCASSLTSPGKTQYFGPGTRLLVL.

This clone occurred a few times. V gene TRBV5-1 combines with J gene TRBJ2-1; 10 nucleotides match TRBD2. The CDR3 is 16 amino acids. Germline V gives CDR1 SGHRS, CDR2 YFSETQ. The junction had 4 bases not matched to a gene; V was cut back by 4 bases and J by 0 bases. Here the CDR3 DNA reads TGCGCCAGCAGCGTACGACTAGCGGGCTCCTACAATGAGCAGTTCTTC. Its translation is CASSVRLAGSYNEQFF.

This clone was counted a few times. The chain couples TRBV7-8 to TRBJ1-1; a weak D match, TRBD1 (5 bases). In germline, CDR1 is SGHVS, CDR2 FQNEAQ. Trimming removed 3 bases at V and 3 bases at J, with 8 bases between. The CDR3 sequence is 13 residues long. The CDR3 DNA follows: TGTGCCAGCAGCTTGGGGGGGGACACTGAAGCTTTCTTT. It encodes CASSLGGDTEAFF.

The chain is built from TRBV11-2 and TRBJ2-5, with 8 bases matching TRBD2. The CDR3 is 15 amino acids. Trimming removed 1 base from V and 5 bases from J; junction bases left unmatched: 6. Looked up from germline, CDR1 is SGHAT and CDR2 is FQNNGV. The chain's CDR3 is CASSLVGGAWETQYF. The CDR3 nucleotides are TGTGCCAGCAGCTTAGTCGGGGGGGCCTGGGAGACCCAGTACTTC.

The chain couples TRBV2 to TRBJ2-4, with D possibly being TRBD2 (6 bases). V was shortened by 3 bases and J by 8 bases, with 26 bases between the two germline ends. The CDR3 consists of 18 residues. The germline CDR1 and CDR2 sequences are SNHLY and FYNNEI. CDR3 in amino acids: CASSDSFPGQGAGDIQYF. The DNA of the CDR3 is TGTGCCAGCAGTGATAGTTTTCCTGGTCAGGGAGCGGGTGACATTCAGTACTTC.

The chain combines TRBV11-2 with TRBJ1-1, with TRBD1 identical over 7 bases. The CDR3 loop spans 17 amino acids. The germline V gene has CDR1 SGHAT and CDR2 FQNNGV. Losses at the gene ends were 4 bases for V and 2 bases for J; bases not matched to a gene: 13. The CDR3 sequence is CASSSSYPGQVNTEAFF. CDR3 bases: TGTGCCAGCAGCTCATCATACCCCGGACAGGTTAACACTGAAGCTTTCTTT.

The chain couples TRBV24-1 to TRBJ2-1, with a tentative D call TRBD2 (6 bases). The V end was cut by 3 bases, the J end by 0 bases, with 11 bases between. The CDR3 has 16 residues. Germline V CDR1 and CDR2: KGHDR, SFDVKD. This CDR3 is CATSDPSASSYNEQFF. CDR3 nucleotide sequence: TGTGCCACCAGTGATCCTAGCGCTAGCTCCTACAATGAGCAGTTCTTC.

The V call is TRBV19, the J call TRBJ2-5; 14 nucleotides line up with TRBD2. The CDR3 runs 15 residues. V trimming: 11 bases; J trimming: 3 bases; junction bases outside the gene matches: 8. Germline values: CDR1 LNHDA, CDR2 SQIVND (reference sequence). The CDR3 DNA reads TGTGCCGGGGGGACTAGCGGGAGCTATAAAGAGACCCAGTACTTC. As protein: CAGGTSGSYKETQYF.